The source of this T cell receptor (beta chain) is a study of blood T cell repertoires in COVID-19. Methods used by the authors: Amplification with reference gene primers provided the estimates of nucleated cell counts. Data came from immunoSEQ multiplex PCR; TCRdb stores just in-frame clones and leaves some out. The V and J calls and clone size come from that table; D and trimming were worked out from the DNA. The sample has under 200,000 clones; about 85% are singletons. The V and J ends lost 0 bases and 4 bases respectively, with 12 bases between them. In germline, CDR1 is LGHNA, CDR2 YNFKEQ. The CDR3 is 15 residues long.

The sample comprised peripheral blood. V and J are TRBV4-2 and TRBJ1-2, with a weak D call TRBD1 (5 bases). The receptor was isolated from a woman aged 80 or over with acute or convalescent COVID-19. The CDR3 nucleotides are TGTGCCAGCAGCCAAGATTGGGGCAGGCCCTATGGCTACACCTTC. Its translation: CASSQDWGRPYGYTF.